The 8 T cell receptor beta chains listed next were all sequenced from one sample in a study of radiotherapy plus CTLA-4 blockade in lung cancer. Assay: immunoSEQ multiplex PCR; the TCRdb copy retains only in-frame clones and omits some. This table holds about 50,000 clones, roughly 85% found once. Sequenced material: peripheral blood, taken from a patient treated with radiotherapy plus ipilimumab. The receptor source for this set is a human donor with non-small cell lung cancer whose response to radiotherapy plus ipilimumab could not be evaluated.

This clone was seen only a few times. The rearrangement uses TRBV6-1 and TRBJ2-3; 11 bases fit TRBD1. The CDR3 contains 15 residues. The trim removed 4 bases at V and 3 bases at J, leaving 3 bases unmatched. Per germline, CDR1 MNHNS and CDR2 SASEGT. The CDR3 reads CASSARDRGTDTQYF. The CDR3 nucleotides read TGTGCCAGCAGTGCCCGGGACAGGGGGACAGATACGCAGTATTTT.

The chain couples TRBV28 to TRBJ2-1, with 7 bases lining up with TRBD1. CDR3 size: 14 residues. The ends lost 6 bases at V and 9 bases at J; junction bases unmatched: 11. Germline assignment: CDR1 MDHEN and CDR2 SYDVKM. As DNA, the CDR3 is TGTGCCAGCAGAGCTGAGACAGGGTTCAGTGAGCAGTTCTTC. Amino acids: CASRAETGFSEQFF.

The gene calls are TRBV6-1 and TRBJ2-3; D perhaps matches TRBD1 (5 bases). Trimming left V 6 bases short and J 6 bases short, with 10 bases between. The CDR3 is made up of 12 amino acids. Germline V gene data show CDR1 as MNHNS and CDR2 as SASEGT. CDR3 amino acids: CASRVKGDTQYF. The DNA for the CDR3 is TGTGCCAGCAGGGTGAAGGGGGATACGCAGTATTTT.

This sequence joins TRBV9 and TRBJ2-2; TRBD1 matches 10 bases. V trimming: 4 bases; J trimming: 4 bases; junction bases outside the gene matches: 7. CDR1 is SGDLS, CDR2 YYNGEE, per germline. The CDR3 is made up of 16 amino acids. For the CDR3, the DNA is TGTGCCAGCAGCCCCCCCGGGACAGGGGTCACCGGGGAGCTGTTTTTT. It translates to CASSPPGTGVTGELFF.

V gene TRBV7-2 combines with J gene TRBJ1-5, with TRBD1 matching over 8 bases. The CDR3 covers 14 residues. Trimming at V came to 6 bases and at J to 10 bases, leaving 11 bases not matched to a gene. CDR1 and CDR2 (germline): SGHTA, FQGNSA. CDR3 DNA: TGTGCCAGCAGTACCAGACAGGGGAGATACCCCCAGCATTTT. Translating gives CASSTRQGRYPQHF.

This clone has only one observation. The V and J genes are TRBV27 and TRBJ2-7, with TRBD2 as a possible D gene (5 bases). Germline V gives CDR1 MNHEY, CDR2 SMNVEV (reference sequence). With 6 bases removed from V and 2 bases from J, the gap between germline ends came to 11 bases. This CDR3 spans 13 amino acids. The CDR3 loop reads CASSTSRAYEQYF. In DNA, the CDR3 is TGTGCCAGCAGCACCTCGAGGGCCTACGAGCAGTACTTC.

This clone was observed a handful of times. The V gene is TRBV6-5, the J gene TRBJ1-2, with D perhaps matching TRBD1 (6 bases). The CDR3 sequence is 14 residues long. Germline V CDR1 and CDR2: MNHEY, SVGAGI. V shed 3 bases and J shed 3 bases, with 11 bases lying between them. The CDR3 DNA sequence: TGTGCCAGCAGTTATGGGGCAGGGGACTATGGCTACACCTTC. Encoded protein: CASSYGAGDYGYTF.

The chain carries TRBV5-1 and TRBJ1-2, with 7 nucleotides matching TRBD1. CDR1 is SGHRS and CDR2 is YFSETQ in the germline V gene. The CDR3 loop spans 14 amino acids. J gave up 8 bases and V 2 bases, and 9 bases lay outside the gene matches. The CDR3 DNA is TGCGCCAGCAGCTTAAACCCGACAGGGCAGGGCTACACCTTC. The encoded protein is CASSLNPTGQGYTF.